This is a list of T cell receptor beta chains from one sample in a study of T cell repertoires in cytomegalovirus infection. TCRdb re-called the reads with MiXCR, one entry per CDR3 protein. The table records around 99,000 distinct CDR3 sequences, around 29% of them present only once. Their antigens remain unidentified. Sample: CD8+ T cells from cultured PBMCs, taken from culture after CMV antigen stimulation. The receptors stem from a human donor in good health (CMV status not recorded). Some clones in this sample may be carry-over from other donors' samples. Each CDR3 is given with its conserved first and last residue. D genes are given only for firm matches. Expanded clones are given a class, and other clones once, few, many or no size at all.

TGTGCCAGCGCTACGACAGAAACCTACGAGCAGTACTTC	CASATTETYEQYF	TRBV27	TRBJ2-7	many	NA
TGTGCCATCAGTGAGTCCTGGCGGGGGGCTAGCACAGATACGCAGTATTTT	CAISESWRGASTDTQYF	TRBV10-3	TRBJ2-3	many	TRBD2
TGTGCCAGCAGTTGGACAGGCGCTGCCTACGAGCAGTACTTC	CASSWTGAAYEQYF	TRBV28	TRBJ2-7	NA	TRBD1
TGTGCCAGCAGCGAAATAGCGCTGGGCACAGATACGCAGTATTTT	CASSEIALGTDTQYF	TRBV7-9	TRBJ2-3	few	NA
TGTGCCAGTAGCGGCGCGGGGATAGTGAACTACGAGCAGTACTTC	CASSGAGIVNYEQYF	TRBV2	TRBJ2-7	few	NA
TGTGCCAGCAGTGAAACAGGCCTTTACGAGCAGTACTTC	CASSETGLYEQYF	TRBV6-1	TRBJ2-7	NA	NA
TGTGCCAGCAGCTTCGGTAGCGGGGGGCCGGGAGATACGCAGTATTTT	CASSFGSGGPGDTQYF	TRBV13	TRBJ2-3	NA	TRBD2
TGTGCCAGCAGATTGAGGGGGGCTAGGACACCCCTCCACTTT	CASRLRGARTPLHF	TRBV7-2	TRBJ1-6	few	NA
TGTGCCAGTAGTATGTTTAACGAGCAGTACTTC	CASSMFNEQYF	TRBV19	TRBJ2-7	NA	NA
TGTGCCAGTAGTTGGGGGACAGGAGACACGCAGTATTTT	CASSWGTGDTQYF	TRBV19	TRBJ2-3	NA	TRBD1
TGCGCCAGCAGCCAAGATCGGACAGCCAACTATGGCTACACCTTC	CASSQDRTANYGYTF	TRBV4-1	TRBJ1-2	NA	NA
TGTGCCAGCAGCGAAGCCAACTTCCAAGAGACCCAGTACTTC	CASSEANFQETQYF	TRBV7-8	TRBJ2-5	many	NA
TGTGCCAGCTCCTTAATGGTGGACAGAACTAACTATGGCTACACCTTC	CASSLMVDRTNYGYTF	TRBV18	TRBJ1-2	NA	NA